The entry below gives a single T cell receptor beta chain sequence along with its context. Its antigen remains unidentified. Per the authors' pipeline: For papillary thyroid cancer, a distant-metastasis classifier was constructed from CDR3 differences observed across clinicopathological groups. Using MiXCR, TCRdb re-called clones from the PCR reads. For this entry, the V and J calls and clone size follow TCRdb and not the study's own pipeline. The data show some 86,000 clones, around an eighth seen once. The data were obtained in a study of metastatic and nonmetastatic thyroid tumors. For the study at large: A comparison of repertoires was made across blood and tumor or nodule tissue from malignant and benign thyroid patients. Overall study findings and caveats: Reported TCR beta diversity, measured in blood and tumor, was significantly higher for malignant thyroid tumors than for benign nodules.

No patient received treatment before thyroid surgery. The sequence was collected from a female donor with papillary thyroid cancer or a benign thyroid nodule (not recorded which). Some clones in this sample may be carry-over from other donors' samples. The sample was tumor tissue.

CDR3 sequence (DNA): TGCGCCAGCAGCCAAGTAGCACCGGGGACAGCCGGGGAGCTGTTTTTT. This encodes CASSQVAPGTAGELFF. The V call is TRBV4-1, the J call TRBJ2-2, with TRBD1 matching 7 bases. The CDR3 is 16 amino acids. J gave up 6 bases and V 1 base, and 8 bases lay outside the gene matches. Looked up from germline, CDR1 is MGHRA and CDR2 is YSYEKL.